The 26 T cell receptor beta chains below all came from one sample that was sequenced in a study of T-cell reconstitution after alpha-beta-depleted transplantation in children listed by TCRdb under 2016. The protocol used for the library was PCR. The reads were generated on an Illumina HiSeq 2500. Molecular barcoding was employed in the preparation of TCR libraries, with unique molecular identifiers being used to normalize TCRbeta repertoire quantification. TCRdb applied fastp at Q25 and MiXCR to the public reads, then kept only in-frame beta chains. Identical CDR3 proteins give one entry, which carries the most common genes and DNA. A total of roughly 500,000 distinct CDR3 sequences appear in this sample, about 16% of them only once. 3% to 3.5% of the sample belongs to the ten largest clones. The sequences come from PBMCs from the stem cell graft donor, collected from the stem cell graft. Source of these receptors: a human donor who donated a stem cell graft to a child with acute lymphoblastic leukemia.

This clonotype was found a few times. The chain links TRBV5-1 to TRBJ2-1; 8 nucleotides line up with TRBD2. This CDR3 is 19 amino acids long. Germline CDR1 and CDR2: SGHRS and YFSETQ. Trimming at V came to 0 bases and at J to 2 bases, leaving 13 bases not matched to a gene. CDR3 sequence reads: CASSLAGREGLRTYNEQFF. As DNA, the CDR3 is TGCGCCAGCAGCTTGGCTGGACGGGAGGGCCTAAGAACCTACAATGAGCAGTTCTTC.

This chain joins TRBV10-3 and TRBJ2-3; 9 bases align to TRBD1. Trimming took 1 base from V and 3 from J; bases not matched to a gene: 2. Germline assignment: CDR1 ENHRY and CDR2 SYGVKD. The CDR3 length is 15 residues. The CDR3: CAISELDRGTDTQYF. The CDR3 DNA follows: TGTGCCATCAGTGAGTTGGACAGGGGTACAGATACGCAGTATTTT.

V is TRBV7-3 and J is TRBJ2-7, with D tentatively TRBD1 or TRBD2 (6 bases each). The V and J ends lost 1 base and 2 bases respectively, with 12 bases between them. CDR1 is SGHTA and CDR2 is FQGTGA in the germline V gene. CDR3 size: 15 residues. The CDR3 bases are TGTGCCAGCAGCTTAATGGGGGGCTCGGCCTACGAGCAGTACTTC. Amino acids: CASSLMGGSAYEQYF.

The genes are TRBV29-1 and TRBJ2-1, with 9 bases lining up with TRBD1. The CDR3 covers 13 residues. Germline V gene data show CDR1 as SQVTM and CDR2 as ANQGSEA. The ends lost 7 bases at V and 2 bases at J; junction bases unmatched: 3. This CDR3 is CSARQGAYNEQFF. CDR3 nucleotides: TGCAGCGCACGACAGGGGGCCTACAATGAGCAGTTCTTC.

This clonotype came up a few times. The V gene is TRBV12-3 or TRBV12-4, the J gene TRBJ2-7; 7 positions match TRBD1. This CDR3 is 12 amino acids long. After removal of 5 bases from V and 5 bases from J, the junction contained 3 bases not matched to a gene. Here the CDR3 reads CASSRQGHEQYF. In DNA form, the CDR3 reads TGTGCCAGCAGTAGACAGGGCCACGAGCAGTACTTC.

The chain couples TRBV5-5 to TRBJ2-7; D not resolved. Trimming left V 6 bases short and J 3 bases short, with 16 bases between. The CDR3 is 14 amino acids. Per the germline V gene, CDR1 is SGHKS and CDR2 is YYEKEE (reference sequence). CDR3 nucleotides: TGTGCCAGCAAAACCGGCGTGGAGCGCTACGAGCAGTACTTC. Its translation is CASKTGVERYEQYF.

This clonotype has more than one count but fewer than ten. The gene calls are TRBV4-1 and TRBJ2-2, with 9 nucleotides matching TRBD2. Germline CDR1 and CDR2: MGHRA and YSYEKL. The CDR3 is made up of 17 amino acids. Trimming cost V 1 base and J 4 bases; bases outside gene matches: 7. CDR3 bases: TGCGCCAGCAGCCAAGGGCCGGGACTAGCAGCCACCGGGGAGCTGTTTTTT. Its translation is CASSQGPGLAATGELFF.

This clonotype was detected a few times. The V gene is TRBV9, the J gene TRBJ1-1; TRBD1 matches at 8 bases. With 0 bases clipped from V and 4 bases from J, the junction kept 5 bases outside the gene matches. Germline V gene sequence: CDR1 SGDLS, CDR2 YYNGEE. This CDR3 has 15 amino acids. The CDR3 loop reads CASSVGGQGGTEAFF. The CDR3 DNA reads as TGTGCCAGCAGCGTAGGTGGACAGGGCGGCACTGAAGCTTTCTTT.

This clonotype has just a few counts. The chain uses TRBV5-1 and TRBJ2-7, with 7 bases identical to TRBD2. The V and J ends lost 0 bases and 3 bases, in that order; junction bases with no gene match: 6. The CDR3 has 15 amino acids. CDR1 SGHRS and CDR2 YFSETQ come from the germline V gene. The CDR3 reads CASSLGSSGVYEQYF. The DNA of the CDR3 is TGCGCCAGCAGCTTGGGGTCTAGCGGAGTCTACGAGCAGTACTTC. Complete variable domain (other parts from reference TRBV5-1 and TRBJ2-7): KAGVTQTPRYLIKTRGQQVTLSCSPISGHRSVSWYQQTPGQGLQFLFEYFSETQRNKGNFPGRFSGRQFSNSRSEMNVSTLELGDSALYLCASSLGSSGVYEQYFGPGTRLTVT.

The V gene is TRBV27, the J gene TRBJ2-5, with 7 bases lining up with TRBD2. This CDR3 has 14 residues. V lost 4 bases and J lost 1; bases outside the gene matches: 3. Per germline, CDR1 MNHEY and CDR2 SMNVEV (reference sequence). CDR3 sequence: CASSSSGFQETQYF. As DNA, the CDR3 is TGTGCCAGCAGTTCTAGCGGTTTCCAAGAGACCCAGTACTTC.

The J gene is TRBJ2-3, the V gene TRBV7-9; D gene unclear. Germline CDR1 is SEHNR and CDR2 is FQNEAQ (reference sequence). The CDR3 is 13 amino acids. Trimming removed 3 bases at V and 4 bases at J, with 8 bases between. The CDR3 loop reads CASSFHSADTQYF. As DNA, the CDR3 is TGTGCCAGCAGCTTTCACAGCGCAGATACGCAGTATTTT.

This clonotype was counted a few times. The J gene is TRBJ2-5, the V gene TRBV12-3 or TRBV12-4, with a weak D call TRBD1 (5 bases). V was cut by 1 base and J by 5 bases, with 11 bases left in between. The CDR3 sequence is 14 residues long. The CDR3 DNA reads as TGTGCCAGCAGTTTAGGTAGGGGTACGGAGACCCAGTACTTC. Its translation: CASSLGRGTETQYF.

A few counts support this clonotype. The rearrangement joins TRBV12-3 or TRBV12-4 to TRBJ2-2; D is possibly TRBD2 (6 bases). The CDR3 spans 14 residues. The DNA of the CDR3 is TGTGCGGTTAGGTGGGGAGGAGGGACCGGGGAGCTGTTTTTT. Translation gives CAVRWGGGTGELFF.

This clonotype has only a few counts. This chain joins TRBV5-1 and TRBJ2-1; 9 positions agree with TRBD1. The CDR3 is 15 residues long. With V trimmed by 1 base and J by 7 bases, 6 bases remained unmatched. CDR1 SGHRS and CDR2 YFSETQ come from the germline V gene. CDR3 coding DNA: TGCGCCAGCAGCTTGAGTGGGACAGGGACGAATGAGCAGTTCTTC. Translation gives CASSLSGTGTNEQFF.

There are a few counts of this clonotype. In DNA, the CDR3 is TGTGCCAGCAGCCAAAATCCCGGGACAGGGGGCCGGACTGAAGCTTTCTTT. Translation: CASSQNPGTGGRTEAFF. The chain joins TRBV4-2 to TRBJ1-1, with 12 bases that match TRBD1. CDR1 is LGHNA and CDR2 is YNFKEQ in the germline V gene. This CDR3 region has 17 residues. The junction had 9 bases not matched to a gene; V was cut back by 2 bases and J by 5 bases.

This CDR3 is CASSLSTSGVEQFF. CDR3 bases: TGCGCCAGCAGCTTGTCGACTAGCGGGGTTGAGCAGTTCTTC. The chain has TRBV5-1 and TRBJ2-1; 11 bases agree with TRBD2. Unmatched junction bases numbered 3, after V lost 1 base and J lost 9 bases. CDR1 and CDR2 from the germline V gene are SGHRS and YFSETQ. The CDR3 runs 14 residues.

This clonotype was counted between two and nine times. The V call is TRBV7-8, the J call TRBJ2-3; D is undetermined. The CDR3 covers 17 residues. Germline V CDR1 and CDR2: SGHVS, FQNEAQ. Trimming removed 1 base at V and 1 base at J, with 15 bases between. CDR3 bases: TGTGCCAGCAGCTTAGTCCCTGTGGGATCAGGCACAGATACGCAGTATTTT. This codes for CASSLVPVGSGTDTQYF.

The chain links TRBV20-1 to TRBJ2-5; 12 nucleotides agree with TRBD2. Germline V lookup: CDR1 DFQATT, CDR2 SNEGSKA (reference sequence). This CDR3 spans 14 amino acids. With 8 bases clipped from V and 1 base from J, the junction kept 5 bases outside the gene matches. CDR3 nucleotide sequence: TGCAGTACCGGACTAGCGGGAATCCAAGAGACCCAGTACTTC. This sequence encodes CSTGLAGIQETQYF.

This clonotype was seen more than once but under ten times. The chain employs TRBV7-9 and TRBJ1-1; D might be TRBD1 (5 bases). CDR1 is SEHNR, CDR2 FQNEAQ, per germline (reference sequence). Trimming took 0 bases from V and 5 from J, leaving 10 bases between them. CDR3 length: 14 amino acids. The CDR3 is CASSLAEGATEAFF. CDR3 nucleotides: TGTGCCAGCAGCTTAGCGGAAGGGGCGACTGAAGCTTTCTTT.

There are a few counts of this clonotype. The V and J genes are TRBV11-2 and TRBJ1-4, with TRBD1 matching over 8 bases. CDR1 SGHAT and CDR2 FQNNGV come from the germline V gene. V lost 5 bases, J lost 8 bases, and 10 bases stayed unmatched. This CDR3 region has 15 residues. CDR3 DNA sequence: TGTGCCAGCAGCCTAAGGACAGGGAGAGGAGAAAAACTGTTTTTT. Translating gives CASSLRTGRGEKLFF.

This clonotype was seen a few times. The chain uses TRBV29-1 and TRBJ1-1; maybe TRBD1 (5 bases). The germline V gene has CDR1 SQVTM and CDR2 ANQGSEA. V was trimmed by 7 bases and J by 5 bases, leaving 14 bases between them. The CDR3 spans 12 residues. The CDR3 nucleotides are TGCAGCGCTGGACAAGCCCGGACTGAAGCTTTCTTT. Translating it yields CSAGQARTEAFF.

A few counts support this clonotype. The CDR3 region is CASSERGNEQFF. The DNA for the CDR3 is TGCGCCAGCAGTGAGAGGGGCAATGAGCAGTTCTTC. This chain uses TRBV10-2 with TRBJ2-1; weak D call: TRBD1 (5 bases). This CDR3 is 12 amino acids long. In germline, CDR1 is WSHSY, CDR2 SAAADI. The V and J ends lost 2 bases and 6 bases respectively, with 5 bases between them.

This rearrangement joins TRBV5-1 to TRBJ2-3; 8 nucleotides line up with TRBD1. With V trimmed by 1 base and J by 4 bases, 8 bases remained unmatched. Per the germline V gene, CDR1 is SGHRS and CDR2 is YFSETQ. This CDR3 region has 16 residues. CDR3 amino acids: CASSLPPGQVPDTQYF. DNA for the CDR3: TGCGCCAGCAGCTTGCCTCCGGGACAGGTACCAGATACGCAGTATTTT.

The V and J genes are TRBV20-1 and TRBJ2-1; 7 bases fit TRBD2. With V trimmed by 0 bases and J by 8 bases, 7 bases remained unmatched. The length of the CDR3 is 14 residues. Looked up from germline, CDR1 is DFQATT and CDR2 is SNEGSKA (reference sequence). This chain's CDR3 is CSARDGAGVDEQFF. The CDR3 DNA follows: TGCAGTGCTAGAGATGGGGCGGGAGTTGATGAGCAGTTCTTC.

The chain combines TRBV15 with TRBJ2-7; D might be TRBD1 (6 bases). This CDR3 has 13 amino acids. Trimming left V 4 bases short and J 5 bases short, with 12 bases between. Per germline, CDR1 LNHNV and CDR2 YYDKDF (reference sequence). Here the CDR3 DNA reads TGTGCCACCAGCACACGACAGGCAGACGAGCAGTACTTC. Its translation: CATSTRQADEQYF.

The V and J genes are TRBV29-1 and TRBJ1-2, with a weak D call TRBD1 (5 bases). In germline, CDR1 is SQVTM, CDR2 ANQGSEA. This CDR3 has 14 amino acids. V was clipped by 7 bases and J by 2 bases, with 17 bases between them. CDR3 DNA: TGCAGCGGGGGAGACAGCCCTCGAAACTATGGCTACACCTTC. Its protein is CSGGDSPRNYGYTF.